One and the same sample provided the 9 T cell receptor beta chains below, sequenced in a study of beta chain features in type 1 diabetes. Expressed TCRB transcripts were sequenced after all isolated RNA was converted to cDNA. TCRdb's copy holds only in-frame clones and misses some; the assay was immunoSEQ multiplex PCR. The sample holds a few hundred thousand clones, about 18% seen once. Sequenced: naive CD4+ T cells from blood. All receptors derive from a woman aged 18-29 years in good health.

This clone has only a few counts. V gene TRBV4-1 combines with J gene TRBJ1-1; D gene ambiguous. V gave up 4 bases and J gave up 1 base, with 19 bases separating them. Germline-derived CDR1 and CDR2 are MGHRA and YSYEKL. This CDR3 has 17 residues. In nucleotides, the CDR3 is TGCGCCAGCAGCCGTCAACGTAGCGGGAGCCGGAACACTGAAGCTTTCTTT. This codes for CASSRQRSGSRNTEAFF.

The chain joins TRBV29-1 to TRBJ2-7; TRBD1 is a possible D gene (5 bases). V shed 7 bases and J shed 4 bases, with 11 bases lying between them. There are 11 residues in the CDR3. The germline V gene encodes CDR1 SQVTM and CDR2 ANQGSEA. This CDR3 is CSASTEYEQYF. CDR3 in DNA: TGCAGCGCATCGACAGAATACGAGCAGTACTTC.

This clone showed up just a few times. The chain combines TRBV18 with TRBJ1-2; perhaps TRBD1 as D (5 bases). CDR1 and CDR2 (germline): KGHSH, LQKENI. The CDR3 is 15 residues long. The V end was cut by 4 bases, the J end by 3 bases, with 15 bases between. As DNA, the CDR3 is TGTGCCAGCTCACTTTTAGGGGATGCCCACTATGGCTACACCTTC. It is translated as CASSLLGDAHYGYTF.

This sequence joins TRBV5-1 and TRBJ2-7; tentatively, D is TRBD1 (6 bases). Trimming pared 3 bases from V and 1 base from J, leaving 11 bases between. This CDR3 is 14 amino acids long. Germline values: CDR1 SGHRS, CDR2 YFSETQ. The CDR3 sequence: CASSSRTVSYEQYF. CDR3 bases: TGCGCCAGCAGCTCCCGGACAGTATCCTACGAGCAGTACTTC.

This clone has more than one count but fewer than ten. This rearrangement joins TRBV27 to TRBJ2-2, with TRBD1 as a possible D gene (6 bases). V was cut by 4 bases and J by 2 bases, with 11 bases left in between. The CDR3 totals 15 residues. Germline CDR1 reads MNHEY; CDR2 reads SMNVEV (reference sequence). In DNA, the CDR3 is TGTGCCAGCAGTTCGGACAGCTTTAACACCGGGGAGCTGTTTTTT. Translated: CASSSDSFNTGELFF.

This chain links TRBV5-1 with TRBJ2-7; 8 bases are shared with TRBD1. V lost 3 bases, J lost 5 bases, and 10 bases stayed unmatched. Per germline, CDR1 SGHRS and CDR2 YFSETQ. This CDR3 comprises 15 residues. Written as DNA, the CDR3 is TGCGCCAGCAGCTCCTCAGGGACAGGCCCCAACGAGCAGTACTTC. Amino acids: CASSSSGTGPNEQYF.

Regarding this clone: This same CDR3 is encoded by further DNA sequences in the sample. J is TRBJ2-7 and V is TRBV5-1, with a possible D match to TRBD2 (6 bases). The CDR3 has 14 residues. V lost 0 bases to trimming and J lost 2 bases, with 9 bases between them. Germline loops: CDR1 SGHRS, CDR2 YFSETQ. CDR3 in DNA: TGCGCCAGCAGCTTGGGTGGCGGGACCTACGAGCAGTACTTC. It codes for CASSLGGGTYEQYF. Variable domain in full (rest from reference TRBV5-1 and TRBJ2-7): KAGVTQTPRYLIKTRGQQVTLSCSPISGHRSVSWYQQTPGQGLQFLFEYFSETQRNKGNFPGRFSGRQFSNSRSEMNVSTLELGDSALYLCASSLGGGTYEQYFGPGTRLTVT.

This chain connects TRBV4-1 to TRBJ2-4; the D gene is possibly TRBD1 (6 bases). Trimming took off 0 bases at V and 2 bases at J, with 8 bases between the two ends. The CDR3 consists of 15 residues. From germline, CDR1 is MGHRA and CDR2 YSYEKL. The CDR3 DNA is TGCGCCAGCAGCCAAGATCAGGGGACCAAAAACATTCAGTACTTC. Encoded protein: CASSQDQGTKNIQYF.

This rearrangement joins TRBV29-1 to TRBJ1-2; the D gene is possibly TRBD1 (6 bases). The CDR3 spans 15 residues. Germline V CDR1 and CDR2: SQVTM, ANQGSEA. Trimming stripped 4 bases from V and 8 bases from J, with 23 bases between. The CDR3 spells CSVARRQATLGGYTF. The CDR3, as DNA: TGCAGCGTTGCCCGGAGACAGGCGACACTGGGGGGCTACACCTTC.